Listed below are T cell receptor beta chains from one sample, sequenced in a study of blood T cell repertoires in COVID-19. Clones were read by immunoSEQ multiplex PCR, and TCRdb kept only the in-frame ones, dropping some. The data hold 150,000 to 200,000 clones, with approximately 80% observed a single time. Input material: peripheral blood. These receptors originate from a woman aged 70-85 years with COVID-19, enrolled during active disease. Each CDR3 is given with its conserved first and last residue. The D gene is left open where the match is weak. Where a row states a size, it is once, few, many or the class of an expanded clone; other rows omit it.

>TRBD1|TRBV19|NA|TRBJ1-6
CASSSRGRNSPLHF
TGTGCCAGTAGTAGCAGGGGGAGGAATTCACCCCTCCACTTT
>NA|TRBV6-2/TRBV6-3|NA|TRBJ2-2
CASSYSGGIYTGELFF
TGTGCCAGCAGTTACTCGGGCGGGATCTACACCGGGGAGCTGTTTTTT
>TRBD1|TRBV7-2|NA|TRBJ1-4
CASSFSGTGFRGLNEKLFF
TGTGCCAGCAGCTTCTCCGGGACAGGATTTAGGGGGTTAAATGAAAAACTGTTTTTT
>NA|TRBV5-6|NA|TRBJ1-1
CASSLSRGTEAFF
TGTGCCAGCAGCTTATCAAGGGGCACTGAAGCTTTCTTT
>TRBD2|TRBV18|NA|TRBJ2-7
CASSPTGRSSYEQYF
TGTGCCAGCTCACCAACCGGGAGGTCATCCTACGAGCAGTACTTC
>NA|TRBV3-1/TRBV3-2|NA|TRBJ1-4
CASSSGRRKNEKLFF
TGTGCCAGCAGCTCCGGACGGAGGAAGAATGAAAAACTGTTTTTT
>TRBD2|TRBV7-2|NA|TRBJ2-7
CASSRSILAGAYEQYF
TGTGCCAGCAGCCGTTCAATACTAGCGGGAGCCTACGAGCAGTACTTC
>NA|TRBV30|NA|TRBJ1-1
CAWSDLGAGTEAFF
TGTGCCTGGAGTGATTTGGGGGCCGGCACTGAAGCTTTCTTT
>NA|TRBV7-2|NA|TRBJ1-3
CASMADSSGNTIYF
TGTGCCAGCATGGCGGACAGCTCTGGAAACACCATATATTTT
>NA|TRBV19|NA|TRBJ1-1
CASSWGGDTEAFF
TGTGCCAGTAGTTGGGGAGGGGACACTGAAGCTTTCTTT
>NA|TRBV3-1/TRBV3-2|NA|TRBJ1-6
CASTTGKSSYNSPLHF
TGTGCCAGCACCACGGGGAAAAGCTCCTATAATTCACCCCTCCACTTT
>NA|TRBV19|few|TRBJ1-1
CASSIWGRANTEAFF
TGTGCCAGTAGTATTTGGGGCAGGGCTAACACTGAAGCTTTCTTT
>TRBD2|TRBV7-6|NA|TRBJ2-5
CASSSGTSGAQETQYF
TGTGCCAGCAGCTCGGGGACTAGCGGGGCGCAAGAGACCCAGTACTTC
>NA|TRBV3-1/TRBV3-2|NA|TRBJ1-6
CASSQGQQHNSPLHF
TGTGCCAGCAGCCAAGGACAGCAACATAATTCACCCCTCCACTTT
>TRBD1|TRBV3-1/TRBV3-2|NA|TRBJ1-2
CASATGIGARGGYTF
TGTGCCAGCGCGACAGGGATCGGGGCAAGAGGTGGCTACACCTTC
>NA|TRBV6-1|once|TRBJ2-5
CASSEGSGWATQYF
TGTGCCAGCAGTGAAGGGTCAGGGTGGGCGACCCAGTACTTC
>NA|TRBV6-6|NA|TRBJ2-7
CASSPRGGVAYEQYF
TGTGCCAGCAGCCCCCGAGGAGGGGTGGCCTACGAGCAGTACTTC
>NA|TRBV7-2|NA|TRBJ2-1
CASRAPWSEQFF
TGTGCCAGCAGAGCCCCTTGGAGTGAGCAGTTCTTC
>NA|TRBV6-1|NA|TRBJ1-5
CASSDSVNQPQHF
TGTGCCAGCAGTGATTCAGTTAATCAGCCCCAGCATTTT
>NA|TRBV3-1/TRBV3-2|few|TRBJ2-5
CASSFLEETQYF
TGTGCCAGCAGCTTCCTCGAAGAGACCCAGTACTTC
>NA|TRBV19|NA|TRBJ1-5
CASSRGTQPQHF
TGTGCCAGTAGCAGGGGAACCCAGCCCCAGCATTTT
>NA|TRBV15|NA|TRBJ1-4
CATSRHAGNMANEKLFF
TGTGCCACCAGCAGACATGCAGGGAATATGGCTAATGAAAAACTGTTTTTT
>TRBD2|TRBV30|NA|TRBJ2-1
CAWNGASGRAYNEQFF
TGTGCCTGGAACGGGGCTAGCGGGAGGGCTTACAATGAGCAGTTCTTC
>NA|TRBV3-1/TRBV3-2|few|TRBJ2-2
CASSQDWGVRRTGELFF
TGTGCCAGCAGCCAAGATTGGGGGGTGCGGCGCACCGGGGAGCTGTTTTTT
>NA|TRBV10-3|NA|TRBJ2-3
CAILVADTQYF
TGTGCCATCCTGGTGGCCGATACGCAGTATTTT
>TRBD2|TRBV10-3|few|TRBJ2-2
CAIPTGTSGGINTGELFF
TGTGCCATCCCCACCGGGACTAGCGGGGGGATAAACACCGGGGAGCTGTTTTTT
>NA|TRBV5-5|once|TRBJ2-7
CASSLVASSYEQYF
TGTGCCAGCAGCTTGGTTGCCAGTTCTTACGAGCAGTACTTC
>NA|TRBV25-1|once|TRBJ1-2
CASSDRQAYGYTF
TGTGCCAGCAGTGACAGGCAAGCCTATGGCTACACCTTC
>TRBD1|TRBV18|NA|TRBJ1-2
CASSQSGQGHGYTF
TGTGCCAGCTCACAATCGGGACAGGGGCATGGCTACACCTTC
>NA|TRBV6-2/TRBV6-3|NA|TRBJ2-1
CASSYLGGGQFF
TGTGCCAGCAGTTACCTAGGGGGGGGGCAGTTCTTC
>TRBD1|TRBV7-3|NA|TRBJ1-5
CASSPGGGQPQHF
TGTGCCAGCAGCCCAGGGGGTGGTCAGCCCCAGCATTTT
>TRBD1|TRBV6-5|NA|TRBJ1-1
CASSYSTGPEAFF
TGTGCCAGCAGTTACTCGACAGGGCCTGAAGCTTTCTTT
>TRBD2|TRBV28|few|TRBJ2-7
CASSLSGREEQYF
TGTGCCAGCAGTTTATCAGGGAGGGAAGAGCAGTACTTC
>TRBD1|TRBV28|NA|TRBJ2-7
CASNRGTVSPYEQYF
TGTGCCAGCAACCGAGGGACAGTAAGCCCCTACGAGCAGTACTTC
>TRBD2|TRBV11-2|NA|TRBJ2-7
CASSPVAGSTYEQYF
TGTGCCAGCAGCCCCGTAGCGGGCTCAACCTACGAGCAGTACTTC
>NA|TRBV19|NA|TRBJ1-5
CASSNTGRDQPQHF
TGTGCCAGTAGCAATACAGGGAGGGATCAGCCCCAGCATTTT
>TRBD1|TRBV19|NA|TRBJ2-3
CASSRQGASDTQYF
TGTGCCAGTAGTCGTCAGGGGGCATCAGATACGCAGTATTTT
>TRBD2|TRBV20-1|NA|TRBJ2-1
CSASRAGGPDEQFF
TGCAGTGCTAGTCGAGCGGGAGGGCCCGATGAGCAGTTCTTC
>TRBD1|TRBV4-1|once|TRBJ2-1
CASSQEGTGPPYNEQFF
TGCGCCAGCAGCCAAGAAGGGACAGGCCCTCCCTACAATGAGCAGTTCTTC
>NA|TRBV7-9|NA|TRBJ1-1
CASSPTRGWDTEAFF
TGTGCCAGCAGCCCGACCAGGGGTTGGGACACTGAAGCTTTCTTT
>TRBD1|TRBV19|NA|TRBJ1-2
CASTRQGPYGYTF
TGTGCCAGTACGCGACAGGGGCCCTATGGCTACACCTTC
>TRBD1|TRBV24-1|NA|TRBJ1-1
CATSEGQGGNTEAFF
TGTGCCACCAGTGAGGGACAGGGCGGGAACACTGAAGCTTTCTTT
>NA|TRBV29-1|NA|TRBJ1-5
CSVARDGSNQPQHF
TGCAGCGTTGCACGGGATGGTAGCAATCAGCCCCAGCATTTT